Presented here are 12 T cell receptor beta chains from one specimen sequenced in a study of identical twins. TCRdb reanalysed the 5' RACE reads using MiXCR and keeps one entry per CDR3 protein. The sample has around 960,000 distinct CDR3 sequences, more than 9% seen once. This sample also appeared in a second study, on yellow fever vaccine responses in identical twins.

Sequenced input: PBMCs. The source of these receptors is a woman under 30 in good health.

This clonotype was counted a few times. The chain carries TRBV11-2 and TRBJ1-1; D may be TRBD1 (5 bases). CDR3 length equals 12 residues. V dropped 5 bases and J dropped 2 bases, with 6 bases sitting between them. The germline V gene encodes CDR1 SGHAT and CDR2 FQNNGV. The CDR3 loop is CASSRDNTEAFF. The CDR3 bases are TGTGCCAGCAGCCGGGACAACACTGAAGCTTTCTTT.

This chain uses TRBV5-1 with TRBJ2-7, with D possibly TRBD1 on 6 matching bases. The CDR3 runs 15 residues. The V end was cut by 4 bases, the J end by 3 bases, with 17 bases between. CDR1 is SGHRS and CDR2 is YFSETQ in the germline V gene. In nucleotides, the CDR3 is TGCGCCAGCAGCCCCTCTGTAGGGGGAAACTACGAGCAGTACTTC. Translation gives CASSPSVGGNYEQYF.

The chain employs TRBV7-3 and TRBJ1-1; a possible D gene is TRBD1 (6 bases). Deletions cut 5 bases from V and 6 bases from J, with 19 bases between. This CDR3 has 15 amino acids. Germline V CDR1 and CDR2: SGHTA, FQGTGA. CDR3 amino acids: CASSPGGVTGAEAFF. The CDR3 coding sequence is TGTGCCAGCAGCCCGGGGGGGGTGACAGGAGCTGAAGCTTTCTTT.

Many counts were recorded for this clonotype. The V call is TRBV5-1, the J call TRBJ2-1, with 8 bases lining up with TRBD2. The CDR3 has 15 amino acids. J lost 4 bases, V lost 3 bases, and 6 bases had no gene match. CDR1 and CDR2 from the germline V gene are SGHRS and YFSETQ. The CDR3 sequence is CASSSSGGLYNEQFF. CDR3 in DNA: TGCGCCAGCAGCTCTTCGGGGGGGCTATACAATGAGCAGTTCTTC. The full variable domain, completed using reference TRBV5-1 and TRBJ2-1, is KAGVTQTPRYLIKTRGQQVTLSCSPISGHRSVSWYQQTPGQGLQFLFEYFSETQRNKGNFPGRFSGRQFSNSRSEMNVSTLELGDSALYLCASSSSGGLYNEQFFGPGTRLTVL.

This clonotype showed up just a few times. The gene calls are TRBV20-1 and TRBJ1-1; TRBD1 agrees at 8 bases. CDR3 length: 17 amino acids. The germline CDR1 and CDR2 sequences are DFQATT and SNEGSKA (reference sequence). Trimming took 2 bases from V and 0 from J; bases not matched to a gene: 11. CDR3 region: CSARMPPGQVMNTEAFF. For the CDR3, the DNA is TGCAGTGCTAGAATGCCCCCGGGACAGGTGATGAACACTGAAGCTTTCTTT.

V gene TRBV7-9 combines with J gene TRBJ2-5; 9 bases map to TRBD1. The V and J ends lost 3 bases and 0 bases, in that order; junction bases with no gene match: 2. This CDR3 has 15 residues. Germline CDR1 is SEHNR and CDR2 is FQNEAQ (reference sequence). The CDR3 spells CASSFGTGYQETQYF. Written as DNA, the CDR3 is TGTGCCAGCAGCTTTGGGACAGGGTACCAAGAGACCCAGTACTTC.

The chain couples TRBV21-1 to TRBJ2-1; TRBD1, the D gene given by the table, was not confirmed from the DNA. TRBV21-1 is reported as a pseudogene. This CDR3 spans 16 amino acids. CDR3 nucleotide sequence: TGTGCCAGCAGCAAATGGTCGACAGGGGCGGACATTGAGCAGTTCTTC. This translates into CASSKWSTGADIEQFF.

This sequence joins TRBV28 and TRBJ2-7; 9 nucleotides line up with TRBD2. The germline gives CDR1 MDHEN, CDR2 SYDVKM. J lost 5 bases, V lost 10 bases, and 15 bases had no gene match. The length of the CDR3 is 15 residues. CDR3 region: CATTSSLAGIHEQYV. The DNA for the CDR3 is TGTGCCACCACGAGTTCTCTAGCGGGGATCCACGAGCAGTACGTC.

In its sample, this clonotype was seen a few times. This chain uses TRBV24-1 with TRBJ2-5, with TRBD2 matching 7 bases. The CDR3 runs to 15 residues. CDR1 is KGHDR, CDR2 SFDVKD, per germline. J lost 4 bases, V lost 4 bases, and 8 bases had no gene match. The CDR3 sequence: CATSDSGLRGETQYF. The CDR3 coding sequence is TGTGCCACCAGTGACTCGGGACTAAGGGGAGAGACCCAGTACTTC.

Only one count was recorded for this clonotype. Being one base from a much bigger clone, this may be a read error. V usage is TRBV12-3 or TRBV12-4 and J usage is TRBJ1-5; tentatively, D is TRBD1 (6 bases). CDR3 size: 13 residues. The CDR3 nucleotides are TGTGCCAGCAGTGGGGGGGGCAGTCAGCCCCAGCGTTTT. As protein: CASSGGGSQPQRF.

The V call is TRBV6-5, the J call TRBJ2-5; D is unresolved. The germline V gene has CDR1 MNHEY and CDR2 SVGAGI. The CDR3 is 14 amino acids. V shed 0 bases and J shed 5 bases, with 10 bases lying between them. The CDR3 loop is CASSYSGNGETQYF. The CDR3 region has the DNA TGTGCCAGCAGTTACTCGGGTAACGGGGAGACCCAGTACTTC.

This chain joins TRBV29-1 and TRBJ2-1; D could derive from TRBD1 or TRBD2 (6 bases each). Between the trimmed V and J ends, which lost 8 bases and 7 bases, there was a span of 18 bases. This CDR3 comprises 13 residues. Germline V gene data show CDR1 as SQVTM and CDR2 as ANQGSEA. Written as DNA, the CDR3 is TGCAGCTCAAACGGGGGCAGGGCGAATGAGCAGTTCTTC. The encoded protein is CSSNGGRANEQFF.